This TCR beta chain was observed in a study of blood T cell repertoires in COVID-19. Across the whole study: Both acute and convalescent COVID-19 samples were obtained from the United States, Italy and Spain.

The assay was immunoSEQ multiplex PCR, and TCRdb's table has in-frame clones only and misses some. Of around 70,000 clones listed, roughly 80% are singletons. With 5 bases removed from V and 2 bases from J, the gap between germline ends came to 16 bases. The CDR3 runs 15 residues. Germline-derived CDR1 and CDR2 are SGHTA and FQGNSA. Source material: peripheral blood. The receptor comes from a human donor in a cohort sampled during active COVID-19. This chain connects TRBV7-2 to TRBJ2-7; the D gene is possibly TRBD2 (6 bases). The CDR3 spells CASSPRQRAPYEQYF. DNA of the CDR3: TGTGCCAGCAGCCCGAGACAGCGGGCCCCCTACGAGCAGTACTTC.